This T cell receptor beta chain was identified during a study of beta chain features in type 1 diabetes. Whole-study findings and limits: For Type 1 diabetes patients, all four CD4+ subsets carried TCRB CDR3s that were moderately but significantly shorter.

About this clone itself: The antigen is not known.

Every bit of the isolated RNA underwent reverse transcription, so sequencing read expressed TCRB transcripts. TCRdb keeps only in-frame clones here, not all; method: immunoSEQ multiplex PCR. The sample holds 600,000 or so clones, 9.5% to 15% seen once. The CDR3 extends over 14 amino acids. Germline loops: CDR1 SGHTA, CDR2 FQGNSA. The V segment lost 0 bases and the J segment 9 bases; nucleotides outside the gene matches: 7. The sample comprised naive CD4+ T cells from blood. This receptor was obtained from a man in his thirties or forties with type 1 diabetes. The gene calls are TRBV7-2 and TRBJ2-7, with 8 bases aligning to TRBD1. The CDR3 protein is CASSLANRGMVQYF. The CDR3 DNA reads as TGTGCCAGCAGCTTAGCGAACAGGGGGATGGTGCAGTACTTC.